One sample yielded the 20 T cell receptor beta chains listed below, sequenced in a study of blood T cell repertoires in COVID-19. Measured with immunoSEQ multiplex PCR; TCRdb has only the in-frame clones, and not every one. The sample includes around 330,000 clones, approximately 88% of them seen just once. The sample taken for sequencing was peripheral blood. The receptors were gathered from a woman under 40 with COVID-19, enrolled during active disease.

This sequence joins TRBV4-1 and TRBJ2-1; 10 bases agree with TRBD2. The CDR3 spans 16 residues. Per germline, CDR1 MGHRA and CDR2 YSYEKL. Losses at the gene ends were 3 bases for V and 4 bases for J; bases not matched to a gene: 6. CDR3 sequence (DNA): TGCGCCAGCAGCCACAGACTAGCGGGCCCTTACAATGAGCAGTTCTTC. Amino acids: CASSHRLAGPYNEQFF.

In its sample, this clone was seen a few times. J is TRBJ1-6 and V is TRBV27; 9 bases match TRBD1. The J segment lost 10 bases and the V segment lost 6 bases, leaving 10 bases of the junction unmatched. Germline CDR1 reads MNHEY; CDR2 reads SMNVEV (reference sequence). This CDR3 contains 15 residues. The CDR3 nucleotides are TGTGCCAGCAGAATCCCCGGGACAGGGAGCTCACCCCTCCACTTT. Amino acids: CASRIPGTGSSPLHF.

This chain links TRBV30 with TRBJ1-1; 8 bases are shared with TRBD1. The CDR3 runs to 13 residues. With 7 bases clipped from V and 6 bases from J, the junction kept 10 bases outside the gene matches. Germline V gene lookup returns CDR1 GTSNPN and CDR2 SVGIG (reference sequence). The DNA for the CDR3 is TGTGCCTTGGCGAGACAGGGGATATCTGAAGCTTTCTTT. Protein product: CALARQGISEAFF.

V usage is TRBV7-2 and J usage is TRBJ2-1; D may be TRBD2 (5 bases). The germline CDR1 and CDR2 sequences are SGHTA and FQGNSA. This CDR3 contains 14 residues. The V end was cut by 1 base, the J end by 8 bases, with 12 bases between. The DNA of the CDR3 is TGTGCCAGCAGCTTAGTCTCCGGGGTACATGAGCAGTTCTTC. Encoded protein: CASSLVSGVHEQFF.

V gene TRBV7-8 combines with J gene TRBJ1-2; 9 nucleotides align to TRBD1. Looked up from germline, CDR1 is SGHVS and CDR2 is FQNEAQ. CDR3 size: 15 residues. V shed 1 base, J shed 4 bases, and the junction held 4 bases outside the gene matches. The CDR3 loop is CASSLVGTGSYGYTF. CDR3 DNA sequence: TGTGCCAGCAGCTTAGTTGGGACAGGGTCCTATGGCTACACCTTC.

CDR3 bases: TGTGCCAGCAGCGTGACTAGCGGGGTTGGCTCCTACGAGCAGTACTTC. Its protein product is CASSVTSGVGSYEQYF. The chain recombines TRBV11-3 with TRBJ2-7; TRBD2 agrees at 11 bases. Trimming removed 5 bases from V and 0 bases from J; junction bases left unmatched: 6. Per germline, CDR1 SGHNT and CDR2 YENEEA. CDR3 length: 16 amino acids.

The gene calls are TRBV19 and TRBJ1-2; 10 nucleotides agree with TRBD1. After removal of 7 bases from V and 4 bases from J, the junction contained 12 bases not matched to a gene. This CDR3 spans 16 amino acids. The germline CDR1 and CDR2 sequences are LNHDA and SQIVND (reference sequence). The CDR3 region is CASTQTGTGDVYGYTF. DNA for the CDR3: TGTGCCAGTACCCAAACCGGGACAGGGGATGTCTATGGCTACACCTTC.

The J gene is TRBJ1-2, the V gene TRBV5-6; TRBD1 might be the D (6 bases). The V end lost 0 bases, the J end lost 4 bases, and 10 bases lay between the germline ends. Germline V gene lookup returns CDR1 SGHDT and CDR2 YYEEEE. This CDR3 comprises 14 residues. CDR3 in DNA: TGTGCCAGCAGCTTGGCAGGGGATAGCTATGGCTACACCTTC. Translating it yields CASSLAGDSYGYTF.

The chain employs TRBV27 and TRBJ1-4, with D unclear. The CDR3 runs 16 residues. The germline gives CDR1 MNHEY, CDR2 SMNVEV (reference sequence). V lost 1 base and J 7 bases, leaving 16 bases between the germline ends. CDR3 nucleotide sequence: TGTGCCAGCAGTTTATTTCGGGGTCGGTCGCCTGAAAAACTGTTTTTT. This codes for CASSLFRGRSPEKLFF.

This chain uses TRBV2 with TRBJ2-1; 8 bases agree with TRBD1. The J segment lost 8 bases and the V segment lost 6 bases, leaving 9 bases of the junction unmatched. Germline V CDR1 and CDR2: SNHLY, FYNNEI. The CDR3 totals 14 residues. The CDR3 sequence is CASRPDRGRDEQFF. In DNA, the CDR3 is TGTGCCAGCAGGCCTGACAGGGGTCGAGATGAGCAGTTCTTC.

The gene calls are TRBV7-8 and TRBJ2-2, with 9 bases matching TRBD1. V lost 7 bases to trimming and J lost 5 bases; unmatched junction nucleotides: 5. Per germline, CDR1 SGHVS and CDR2 FQNEAQ. The CDR3 spans 14 residues. The CDR3 loop is CASTIGTGTGELFF. CDR3 coding DNA: TGTGCCAGCACCATCGGGACAGGGACCGGGGAGCTGTTTTTT.

V and J are TRBV27 and TRBJ1-1; 7 bases line up with TRBD1. After removal of 0 bases from V and 4 bases from J, the junction contained 2 bases not matched to a gene. Per germline, CDR1 MNHEY and CDR2 SMNVEV (reference sequence). This CDR3 is 14 amino acids long. As DNA, the CDR3 is TGTGCCAGCAGTTTATCGACAGGGTTCACTGAAGCTTTCTTT. Translating gives CASSLSTGFTEAFF.

The gene calls are TRBV12-5 and TRBJ2-3; 11 bases fit TRBD2. Trimming at V came to 0 bases and at J to 0 bases, leaving 5 bases not matched to a gene. The CDR3 loop spans 18 amino acids. Germline lookup yields CDR1 LGHNT and CDR2 FRNRAP. CDR3 nucleotides: TGTGCTAGTGGTTTGGTAGAGACTAGCGGGGCTAGCACAGATACGCAGTATTTT. Protein: CASGLVETSGASTDTQYF.

This sequence joins TRBV4-1 and TRBJ2-1; TRBD2 matches 12 bases. The V gene's germline CDR1 is MGHRA and CDR2 YSYEKL. This CDR3 has 19 amino acids. Trimming cost V 4 bases and J 1 base; bases outside gene matches: 11. The CDR3 loop reads CASSRDPGLAGQSYNEQFF. The CDR3 region has the DNA TGCGCCAGCAGCCGAGACCCGGGACTAGCGGGCCAATCCTACAATGAGCAGTTCTTC.

The chain employs TRBV10-1 and TRBJ2-3; possible D gene TRBD2, 5 bases. In germline, CDR1 is WNHNN, CDR2 SYGVQD (reference sequence). V lost 2 bases to trimming and J lost 0 bases, with 15 bases between them. The CDR3 spans 17 residues. CDR3 DNA sequence: TGCGCCAGCAGTGAGCCTATCGGAGGCGGAAGCACAGATACGCAGTATTTT. Encoded protein: CASSEPIGGGSTDTQYF.

The V call is TRBV11-3, the J call TRBJ2-2, with D possibly matching TRBD1 (6 bases). V was cut by 0 bases and J by 0 bases, with 14 bases left in between. There are 18 residues in the CDR3. Germline V lookup: CDR1 SGHNT, CDR2 YENEEA. In DNA, the CDR3 is TGTGCCAGCAGCTTAGACCGCAGGGACACACCGAACACCGGGGAGCTGTTTTTT. Protein product: CASSLDRRDTPNTGELFF.

The chain recombines TRBV3-1 (or the pseudogene TRBV3-2) with TRBJ2-5; 7 bases fit TRBD1. CDR1 is LGHDT, CDR2 YNNKEL, per germline (reference sequence). After removal of 11 bases from V and 6 bases from J, the junction contained 12 bases not matched to a gene. The CDR3 has 13 residues. The CDR3 nucleotides read TGTGCCCGTGCCACAGGGGCTATGAAGACCCAGTACTTC. The encoded protein is CARATGAMKTQYF.

This clone was detected once. The gene calls are TRBV10-3 and TRBJ2-7; 10 nucleotides line up with TRBD1. Germline V gives CDR1 ENHRY, CDR2 SYGVKD. The CDR3 contains 15 residues. With V trimmed by 1 base and J by 4 bases, 4 bases remained unmatched. This chain's CDR3 is CAISELDRGSYEQYF. In nucleotides, the CDR3 is TGTGCCATCAGTGAGTTGGACAGGGGGTCGTACGAGCAGTACTTC.

The chain combines TRBV5-1 with TRBJ1-1; TRBD1 aligns across 8 bases. This CDR3 comprises 15 residues. Trimming cost V 5 bases and J 1 base; bases outside gene matches: 7. Looked up from germline, CDR1 is SGHRS and CDR2 is YFSETQ. The CDR3 is CASSLRTGTNTEAFF. CDR3 nucleotides: TGCGCCAGCAGTCTAAGGACAGGGACGAACACTGAAGCTTTCTTT. Together with reference TRBV5-1 and TRBJ1-1, the CDR3 gives the full variable domain: KAGVTQTPRYLIKTRGQQVTLSCSPISGHRSVSWYQQTPGQGLQFLFEYFSETQRNKGNFPGRFSGRQFSNSRSEMNVSTLELGDSALYLCASSLRTGTNTEAFFGQGTRLTVV.

The J gene is TRBJ1-2, the V gene TRBV5-5; possibly TRBD1 for D (6 bases). The germline V gene has CDR1 SGHKS and CDR2 YYEKEE (reference sequence). Between the trimmed V and J ends, which lost 4 bases and 4 bases, there was a span of 17 bases. This CDR3 region has 15 residues. The CDR3 DNA is TGTGCCAGCAGCCGCAATTTGGACAGCATCTATGGCTACACCTTC. Residues: CASSRNLDSIYGYTF.